Described below is a single T cell receptor beta chain sequence and its context. Its antigen is currently not known. No much larger clonotype is one base removed from it; base qualities were not supplied. This sample was included in a study of blood T cell repertoires in COVID-19 (dated by TCRdb to the early 2020s). As for the study more broadly: Collaborator samples came from the United States, Italy and Spain and covered acute and convalescent phases of COVID-19. The material from the prospective study consisted of cDNA or gDNA derived from T cells, B-cell-depleted T cells, or PBMCs. Subjects who had been exposed to COVID-19, were actively infected with it, or had recovered from it provided the deeply sampled blood TCRbeta repertoires that made up the dataset. The repertoires were released in a freely available public database intended as a resource for research on the immune response to SARS-CoV-2. Samples were obtained from the ongoing ImmuneRACE study (first 160 participants) and from 1,000 to 1,500 subjects provided by 6 global collaborators. Sample metadata almost always included a de-identified subject ID, COVID-19 status, age in years and sex. Where available, HLA class I and class II types were obtained from metadata supplied by the sample provider rather than from assay-based typing. Summary of the overall study and its limitations: The quantity of clinical and demographic metadata differed by source and by participant and was supplied without curation.

In Seattle, one collaborating source enrolled patients while the infection was active and tracked those patients longitudinally over the course of disease. Collaborating institutions collected whole blood in K2EDTA tubes following their own protocols. Collaborator samples were shipped for TCRbeta analysis as frozen whole blood, isolated PBMCs, or DNA extracted from either sample type. TCRbeta CDR3 regions were amplified from genomic DNA by means of the immunoSEQ Assay, a bias-controlled multiplex PCR. The authors processed their data as follows. Within the assay, amplification of reference gene primers was used to estimate how many nucleated cells each sample contained. To quantify the absolute abundance of each unique TCRbeta CDR3 rearrangement, sequence reads were collapsed and filtered. Productive Simpson clonality was computed per sample as the square root of Simpson's diversity index over productive rearrangements. TCRdb mirrors the immuneACCESS table, restricted to in-frame sequences. Some clones are absent from its copies; in checked studies, under half trace to an unresolved V gene, and the reason for the others is unknown. V and J calls and clone size are copied from that table; D and trimming were computed from the DNA. The sample table holds around 310,000 clones, of which around 90% were seen once. The ten largest clonotypes hold nearly 7% of the sample.

V was cut back by 7 bases and J by 0 bases, leaving a gap of 11 bases between them. The CDR3 measures 13 amino acids from cysteine to phenylalanine. Of the read, only the CDR3 DNA is kept; its 39 bases are in frame from base 1. CDR1 and CDR2 (SGHTS, YDEGEE) derive from the germline V gene. This receptor chain uses TRBV5-8 and TRBJ2-7, and possibly TRBD2, on 5 matching bases. Sequencing used peripheral blood. This sequence was found in a woman in her 30s with COVID-19, enrolled during active disease. The sequenced DNA: TGTGCCAGCCCCGGAGGCGTCTCCTACGAGCAGTACTTC. Protein translation: CASPGGVSYEQYF.